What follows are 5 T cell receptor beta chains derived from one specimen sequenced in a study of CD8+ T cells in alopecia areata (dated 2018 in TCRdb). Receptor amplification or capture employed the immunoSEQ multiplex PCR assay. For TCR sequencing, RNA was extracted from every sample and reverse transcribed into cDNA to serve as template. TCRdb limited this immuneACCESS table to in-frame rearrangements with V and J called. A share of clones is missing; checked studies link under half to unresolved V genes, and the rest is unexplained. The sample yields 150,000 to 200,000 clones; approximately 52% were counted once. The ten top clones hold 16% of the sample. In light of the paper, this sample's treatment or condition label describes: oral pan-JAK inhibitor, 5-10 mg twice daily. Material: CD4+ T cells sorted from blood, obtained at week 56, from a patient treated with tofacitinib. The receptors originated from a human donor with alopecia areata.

The CDR3 DNA sequence: TGTGCCTGGAGTCCGGGGGTAACAGATACGCAGTATTTT. It specifies CAWSPGVTDTQYF. The V and J genes are TRBV30 and TRBJ2-3; D might be TRBD2 (6 bases). The V end lost 2 bases, the J end lost 3 bases, and 9 bases lay between the germline ends. Per the germline V gene, CDR1 is GTSNPN and CDR2 is SVGIG (reference sequence). There are 13 residues in the CDR3.

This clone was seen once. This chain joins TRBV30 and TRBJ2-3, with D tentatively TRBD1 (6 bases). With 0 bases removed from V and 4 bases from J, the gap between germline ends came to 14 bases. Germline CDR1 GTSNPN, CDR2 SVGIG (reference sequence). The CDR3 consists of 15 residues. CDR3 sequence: CAWSVRQGSADTQYF. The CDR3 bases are TGTGCCTGGAGTGTACGGCAGGGGTCTGCAGATACGCAGTATTTT.

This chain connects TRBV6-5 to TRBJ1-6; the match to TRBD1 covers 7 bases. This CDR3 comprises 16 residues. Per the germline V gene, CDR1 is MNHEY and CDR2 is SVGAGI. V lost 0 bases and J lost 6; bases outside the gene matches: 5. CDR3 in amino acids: CASSYSRGRGNSPLHF. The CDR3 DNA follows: TGTGCCAGCAGTTACTCGAGGGGGCGCGGTAATTCACCCCTCCACTTT.

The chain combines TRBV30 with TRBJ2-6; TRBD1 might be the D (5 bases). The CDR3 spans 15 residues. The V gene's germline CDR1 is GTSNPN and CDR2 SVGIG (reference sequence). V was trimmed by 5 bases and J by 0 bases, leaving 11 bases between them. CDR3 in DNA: TGTGCCTGGGCTTGGGGCGGCTCTGGGGCCAACGTCCTGACTTTC. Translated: CAWAWGGSGANVLTF.

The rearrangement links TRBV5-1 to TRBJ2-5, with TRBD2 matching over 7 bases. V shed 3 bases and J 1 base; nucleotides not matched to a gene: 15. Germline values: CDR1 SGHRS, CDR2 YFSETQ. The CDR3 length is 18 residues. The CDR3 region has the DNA TGCGCCAGCAGCTCCCCCTCAACTAGCGCACGTATCCAAGAGACCCAGTACTTC. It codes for CASSSPSTSARIQETQYF.